This TCR beta chain was captured in a study of response to subunit inactivated influenza vaccine (dated by TCRdb to 2016 to 2018). For the wider study: To follow how T cells responded to a trivalent subunit inactivated influenza vaccine, the researchers relied on deep quantitative profiling of the T cell receptor repertoire. What the authors observed across the whole study: The authors suggested that each seasonal influenza vaccination may recruit only a limited number of new T cells.

This clonotype was seen repeatedly, ten times or more. The specificity of this receptor is unknown. No base-level quality is on record; no much larger clone is a single base apart. Reading from cysteine to phenylalanine, the CDR3 counts 13 amino acids. The retained sequence is limited to the CDR3, 39 bases, with the frame set at the first base. V and J are truncated by 0 bases and 1 base respectively, leaving an intervening sequence of 6 bases. From a lookup of the germline V gene (reference sequence), CDR1 and CDR2 are GTSNPN and SVGIG. Library generation was performed with RT-PCR. TCRdb records Illumina HiSeq 2500 as the sequencer. In-frame beta chains were kept once TCRdb had trimmed the public reads at Q25 with fastp and called clones with MiXCR. Every distinct CDR3 protein forms one entry, paired with its most common genes and DNA. This sample is represented by 450,000 to 600,000 distinct CDR3 sequences; 6.5% to 8% of them were singletons. In total, the top ten clones hold 13% of the sample.

Sequenced here: PBMCs from blood, sampled around 25 months after vaccination. This clonotype was obtained from a man between 50 and 70 years old who received an inactivated influenza vaccine. Donor details come from another sample of the same person, matched by shared clones. The V gene is TRBV30 and the J gene is TRBJ2-5; the D gene cannot be named for sure. The CDR3 is CAWSVGIQETQYF. The nucleotides read TGTGCCTGGAGTGTAGGTATCCAAGAGACCCAGTACTTC. Here the CDR3 is joined to the reference TRBV30 and TRBJ2-5 genes, and the full variable domain is: SQTIHQWPATLVQPVGSPLSLECTVEGTSNPNLYWYRQAAGRGLQLLFYSVGIGQISSEVPQNLSASRPQDRQFILSSKKLLLSDSGFYLCAWSVGIQETQYFGPGTRLLVL.